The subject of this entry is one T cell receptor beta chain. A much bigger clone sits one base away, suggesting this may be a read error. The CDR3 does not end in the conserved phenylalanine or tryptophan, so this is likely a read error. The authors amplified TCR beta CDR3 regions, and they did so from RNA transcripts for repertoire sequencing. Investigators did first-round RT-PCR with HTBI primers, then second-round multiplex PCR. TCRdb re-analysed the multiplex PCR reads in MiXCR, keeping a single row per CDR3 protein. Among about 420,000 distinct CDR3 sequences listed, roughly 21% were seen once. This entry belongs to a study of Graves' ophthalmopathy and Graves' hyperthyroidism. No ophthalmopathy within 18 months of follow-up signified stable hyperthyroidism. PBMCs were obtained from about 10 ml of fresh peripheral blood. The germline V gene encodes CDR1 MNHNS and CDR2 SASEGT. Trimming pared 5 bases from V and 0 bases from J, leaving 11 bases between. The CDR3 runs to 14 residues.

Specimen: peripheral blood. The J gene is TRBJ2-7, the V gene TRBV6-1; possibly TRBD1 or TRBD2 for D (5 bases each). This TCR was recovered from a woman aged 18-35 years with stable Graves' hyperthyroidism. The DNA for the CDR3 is TGTGCCAGCAGTCAAGGGACGGGCTCCTACGAGCAGTACTAC. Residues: CASSQGTGSYEQYY.